This TCR beta chain was sequenced during a study of OX40 agonist ivuxolimab in advanced cancers. Study-level findings and limits: Certain nonresponders likewise exhibited a low normalized T-cell clonal expansion.

Notes on this clone: The antigen remains undetermined.

Patients were excluded for autoimmune disease history or systemic immunosuppression. With 6 bases removed from V and 0 bases from J, the gap between germline ends came to 14 bases. Germline V CDR1 and CDR2: MNHEY, SVGAGI. This CDR3 region has 15 residues. The protocol was immunoSEQ multiplex PCR, while the TCRdb copy is restricted to in-frame clones and leaves out a portion. The table has about 69,000 clones, about 88% seen once. Sequenced here: CD4+ or CD8+ T cells sorted from blood, sampled in a trial of the OX40 agonist ivuxolimab. The TCR originated in an adult with an advanced solid tumor such as melanoma, head and neck, liver or kidney cancer. The chain couples TRBV6-5 to TRBJ1-2, with D maybe TRBD1 (6 bases). Here the CDR3 reads CASSTFTGTNYGYTF. The CDR3 coding sequence is TGTGCCAGCAGCACCTTCACAGGGACTAACTATGGCTACACCTTC.